This TCR beta chain came from a study of blood T cell repertoires in COVID-19. Study background: Whether acute or convalescent, the COVID-19 samples came from the United States, Italy and Spain. T cells, B-cell-depleted T cells, or PBMCs provided the cDNA or gDNA that served as material.

Trimming removed 3 bases from V and 1 base from J, with 9 bases in between. The length of the CDR3 is 14 residues. Germline lookup yields CDR1 SGHVS and CDR2 FQNEAQ. The study recruited people aged about 18 to 89 years across about 25 US areas. Original methodology: Quantification of nucleated cells was approximated via reference gene primer amplification. Repertoires were generated with immunoSEQ multiplex PCR, while TCRdb's copy carries only in-frame clones and drops some. The V and J calls and the clone size are those of that table, but D and trimming were determined from the DNA. The profile shows about 46,000 clones, about 88% of them singletons.

The source of this sequence is a woman in her 50s who had recovered from COVID-19. The sample taken for sequencing was PBMCs or T cells enriched from blood (not recorded which). The J gene is TRBJ2-5, the V gene TRBV7-8, with a tentative D call TRBD2 (6 bases). The CDR3 bases are TGTGCCAGCAGCTTGAATAGCGGCCAAGAGACCCAGTACTTC. Encoded protein: CASSLNSGQETQYF.